This is a list of T cell receptor beta chains from one sample in a study of blood T cells in healthy people across ages. From the 5' RACE reads, TCRdb called clonotypes with MiXCR, one entry per CDR3 protein. The sample includes over 950,000 distinct CDR3 sequences, just over 50% of them seen just once. Material for sequencing was blood. The receptors stem from a woman aged 55-70 years in good health. Both conserved end residues are part of each CDR3. Each record gives: D gene, V gene, CDR3 protein. A D gene is named only where the DNA matches it firmly.

. | TRBV5-1 | CASSPPQRSSYEQYF
TRBD1 | TRBV28 | CAWGRGRGNEQYF
TRBD1 | TRBV6-1 | CAGQGATGELFF
. | TRBV5-1 | CASSLVLNHNEQFF
. | TRBV20-1 | CSAREVSYNEQFF
. | TRBV27 | CASSLQPRGGNYGYTF
TRBD1 | TRBV7-2 | CASSLRHGQGAYEQYF
. | TRBV11-2 | CASSLGSGVEETQYF
TRBD1 | TRBV20-1 | CSARDLIGTEYEQYF
TRBD2 | TRBV9 | CASSVVGLAGGVHEQFF
. | TRBV20-1 | CSATSGPIYNEQFF
. | TRBV7-2 | CASSLDRGSYNEQFF
. | TRBV24-1 | CATSDPGLKGGTQYF
. | TRBV20-1 | CSARDGIRNSYEQYF
TRBD2 | TRBV15 | CATSRDPAGEETQYF
. | TRBV12-3/TRBV12-4 | CASSLKGRRGETQYF
. | TRBV16 | CASSRLQPGAGQPQHF
TRBD2 | TRBV4-3 | CASSQVNEAGAYNEQFF
. | TRBV20-1 | CSAGKADTQYF
. | TRBV6-6 | CASSYWQGSTDTQYF
. | TRBV7-2 | CASSLLPGELFF
. | TRBV12-3/TRBV12-4 | CASSSAEAPAAYEQYF
TRBD2 | TRBV25-1 | CASRRTSGRGNTGELFF
TRBD2 | TRBV11-2 | CASSPRTSGSKYNEQFF
. | TRBV12-3/TRBV12-4 | CASTGGFPLYNEQFF
. | TRBV2 | CASRTFTYEQYF
. | TRBV12-3/TRBV12-4 | CASSLDSQPQHF
. | TRBV15 | CATSRSRQSYEQYF
. | TRBV12-3/TRBV12-4 | CASSAPGDYGYTF
. | TRBV4-1 | CASSQTGRRYNEQYF
TRBD1 | TRBV2 | CASRPRDRDGDTQYF
. | TRBV20-1 | CSASSGGMDYEQYF
. | TRBV10-1 | CASSESSGANVLTF
. | TRBV27 | CASSFRSPRDFSYEQYF
TRBD2 | TRBV4-3 | CAGSQDLAAFQETQYF
TRBD2 | TRBV13 | CASSSLVIAGSYEQYF
. | TRBV20-1 | CSAELMGEPYNEQFF
. | TRBV11-2 | CASSPRSQASNTGELFF
. | TRBV10-2 | CASSVPGKNTEAFF
. | TRBV3-1 | CASSRQNTEAFF
TRBD1 | TRBV5-1 | CASSEEQGTYEQYF
TRBD1 | TRBV7-2 | CASSPGDRGQETQYF